This T cell receptor (beta chain) was identified during a study of prognosis after radiotherapy for stage I lung cancer. Study context: Following radiotherapy, several patients went on to present distant metastases at a median of around seven months, and approximately 16 exhibited no significant progression.

A note on this clonotype: Germline and junction disagree at one end, which may indicate a read error.

Node-negative status on CT and PET/CT applied to all patients, none having prior chemotherapy, radiotherapy or other malignancies. Two-round multiplex PCR on genomic DNA was the method by which TCR beta CDR3 was amplified. The first PCR round targeted every TRBV and TRBJ gene with specific primers. One entry per CDR3 protein results from TCRdb running MiXCR on the multiplex PCR reads. In the table there are over 25,000 distinct CDR3 sequences, roughly 50% of which are singletons. This CDR3 is built from 14 residues. This sequence joins TRBV12-3 or TRBV12-4 and TRBJ2-1, with D perhaps matching TRBD1 (6 bases). This clonotype was obtained from a donor at least 50 years old with non-small cell lung cancer. This material consisted of PBMCs, taken before or after stereotactic body radiation therapy (not recorded which). CDR3 amino acids: CASSPDRSYNEQLF. As DNA, the CDR3 is TGTGCCAGCAGCCCCGACAGGTCCTACAATGAGCAGTTATTC.